Shown below are 2 T cell receptor beta chains from a single sample sequenced in a study of blood T cell repertoires in COVID-19. Here immunoSEQ multiplex PCR was the method, and the copy in TCRdb shows in-frame clones only, minus some. The repertoire holds around 70,000 clones, with about 80% as singletons. Sequenced input: peripheral blood. The receptors were sampled from a man in his fifties or sixties with acute or convalescent COVID-19.

CDR3 sequence reads: CASSLTGRGTEAFF. The CDR3 region has the DNA TGCGCCAGCAGCTTGACAGGGCGAGGCACTGAAGCTTTCTTT. The V gene is TRBV5-1, the J gene TRBJ1-1; perhaps TRBD1 as D (6 bases). Germline V gives CDR1 SGHRS, CDR2 YFSETQ. The V end was cut by 1 base, the J end by 4 bases, with 11 bases between. This CDR3 contains 14 residues.

The chain recombines TRBV4-2 with TRBJ2-1; D not certain. The CDR3 has 13 amino acids. With 0 bases removed from V and 7 bases from J, the gap between germline ends came to 7 bases. The germline gives CDR1 LGHNA, CDR2 YNFKEQ. CDR3 DNA: TGTGCCAGCAGCCAAGAGCACGGGAATGAGCAGTTCTTC. It is translated as CASSQEHGNEQFF.